The clone carrying this TCR beta chain has ten or more counts. The antigen is unknown. The sample comes from a study of shared clonotypes between healthy human individuals. The CDR3 runs to 11 residues. V lost 6 bases and J lost 3, with 8 bases in between. Germline lookup yields CDR1 DFQATT and CDR2 SNEGSKA (reference sequence). This table comes from immunoSEQ multiplex PCR, and its TCRdb copy is limited to in-frame clones, with some not included. The sample yields around 940,000 clones, less than 85% seen once. Study outcomes and limitations: Memory subsets generally showed lower estimated richness than naive subsets. Enrolling few donors narrowed the genetic and exposure-history diversity that was represented.

The J gene is TRBJ1-1, the V gene TRBV20-1; D unclear. This clonotype was sampled from a man aged 18 to 30 in good health. The sequenced material came from memory CD4+ T cells sorted from blood. As to subset: CD45RA-negative fraction. The CDR3 is CSAIDYTEAFF. CDR3 coding DNA: TGCAGTGCCATTGACTACACTGAAGCTTTCTTT.